The 18 T cell receptor beta chains in this list originate from one sample, sequenced in a study of read filtering for tumor transcriptome and immune sequencing. From 350 to 500 ng of RNA, a library with molecular barcoded alpha/delta and beta/gamma adaptors was made. A single record per CDR3 protein comes from TCRdb applying MiXCR to the reads. Of some 22,000 distinct CDR3 sequences listed, approximately 15% are singletons. Material: a population of CD138-negative cells sorted from bone marrow. The source is a donor aged 40 or over with multiple myeloma.

The chain combines TRBV23-1 with TRBJ2-5; TRBD1 matches 11 bases. Being an ORF, TRBV23-1 has a function that is uncertain. This CDR3 has 15 residues. V lost 6 bases and J lost 5; bases outside the gene matches: 8. The CDR3 region is CASSPGQGAPETQYF. In DNA form, the CDR3 reads TGCGCCAGCAGCCCTGGACAGGGGGCGCCTGAGACCCAGTACTTC.

Of note for this clonotype: The CDR3 does not end in the conserved phenylalanine or tryptophan, so this is likely a read error. No DNA is shown, since the ends of the CDR3 on it are uncertain; the CDR3 is the one TCRdb lists. The rearrangement uses TRBV5-1 and TRBJ2-1; TRBD2 reflects the table's D call only, with no check against the DNA. The CDR3 contains 15 residues when both ends are counted. CDR1 and CDR2 from the germline V gene are SGHRS and YFSETQ. CDR3 residues: CASSLESAGNNEQLY.

This clonotype was picked up a small number of times. Given a much more abundant clone one base away, this may be a read error. The chain uses TRBV29-1 and TRBJ2-2; no definite D call. CDR3 length: 13 residues. The germline V gene encodes CDR1 SQVTM and CDR2 ANQGSEA. The V gene lost 4 bases and the J gene lost 4 bases, with 10 bases spanning the gap. The chain's CDR3 is CSVALLSTGELFF. The CDR3, as DNA: TGCAGCGTTGCTCTCCTAAGCACCGGGGAGCTGTTTTTT.

This clonotype was seen at least ten times. The CDR3 protein is CASSQDRFQGRGGVGTEAFF. The CDR3 DNA follows: TGCGCCAGCAGCCAAGATCGGTTCCAGGGTCGGGGCGGTGTCGGCACTGAAGCTTTCTTT. V usage is TRBV4-1 and J usage is TRBJ1-1, with D possibly TRBD1 on 5 matching bases. The V end lost 0 bases, the J end lost 4 bases, and 27 bases lay between the germline ends. The germline V gene encodes CDR1 MGHRA and CDR2 YSYEKL. The CDR3 runs to 20 residues.

This clonotype came up many times. The J gene is TRBJ1-5, the V gene TRBV6-5; 8 nucleotides agree with TRBD1. Germline V gene lookup returns CDR1 MNHEY and CDR2 SVGAGI. The J segment lost 3 bases and the V segment lost 6 bases, leaving 7 bases of the junction unmatched. The CDR3 sequence is 15 residues long. The DNA for the CDR3 is TGTGCCAGCAGACGGACAGGGTTGGTCAATCAGCCCCAGCATTTT. The encoded protein is CASRRTGLVNQPQHF.

A few counts support this clonotype. The chain has TRBV19 and TRBJ2-3; a weak D match, TRBD1 (5 bases). The CDR3 consists of 16 residues. Trimming stripped 9 bases from V and 0 bases from J, with 19 bases between. CDR1 and CDR2 (germline): LNHDA, SQIVND (reference sequence). CDR3 DNA sequence: TGTGCCAGACCTCCCCCTCCGGCAGGGAGCACAGATACGCAGTATTTT. Amino acid sequence: CARPPPPAGSTDTQYF.

This clonotype showed up many times. The chain is built from TRBV23-1 and TRBJ1-5, with TRBD1 matching over 8 bases. TRBV23-1 is an ORF, with its function uncertain. With 4 bases clipped from V and 8 bases from J, the junction kept 13 bases outside the gene matches. This CDR3 is 16 amino acids long. CDR3 sequence (DNA): TGCGCCAGCAGTCGAAGGGACAGGTCATGCGGGGAGCCCCAGCATTTT. Its translation is CASSRRDRSCGEPQHF.

This chain connects TRBV11-2 to TRBJ2-7, with 9 bases aligning to TRBD1. V lost 2 bases and J lost 7; bases outside the gene matches: 9. CDR1 and CDR2 from the germline V gene are SGHAT and FQNNGV. This CDR3 is 15 amino acids long. CDR3 sequence reads: CASSLWDRVAGEQYF. Here the CDR3 DNA reads TGTGCCAGCAGCTTATGGGACAGGGTGGCGGGAGAGCAGTACTTC.

This clonotype showed up just once. This may arise from a read error, as a much more abundant clone is one base away. The chain carries TRBV2 and TRBJ1-2; 8 nucleotides agree with TRBD1. The length of the CDR3 is 13 residues. CDR1 SNHLY and CDR2 FYNNEI come from the germline V gene. The CDR3 here is CASRDREGSGCTF. In nucleotides, the CDR3 is TGTGCCAGCAGGGACAGGGAAGGAAGTGGCTGCACCTTC.

This clonotype was detected ten times or more. V usage is TRBV7-2 and J usage is TRBJ2-7, with 7 bases identical to TRBD2. Germline V gene data show CDR1 as SGHTA and CDR2 as FQGNSA. The CDR3 consists of 12 residues. After removal of 7 bases from V and 4 bases from J, the junction contained 4 bases not matched to a gene. This CDR3 reads CASNLGGYEQYF. The CDR3 region has the DNA TGTGCCAGCAATCTGGGGGGGTACGAGCAGTACTTC.

This chain joins TRBV7-9 and TRBJ1-5; D unresolved. The CDR3 length is 12 residues. Trimming removed 5 bases from V and 11 bases from J, with 13 bases in between. Germline loops: CDR1 SEHNR, CDR2 FQNEAQ (reference sequence). The CDR3 reads CASSTDRLSQHF. CDR3 DNA: TGTGCCAGCAGCACCGACCGGTTATCCCAGCATTTT.

In its sample, this clonotype was seen a few times. The CDR3 DNA sequence: TGCGCCAGCAGCTTGGTGGGAGCCACAGATACGCAGTATTTT. Amino acid sequence: CASSLVGATDTQYF. The gene calls are TRBV5-1 and TRBJ2-3, with D tentatively TRBD2 (5 bases). Germline CDR1 reads SGHRS; CDR2 reads YFSETQ. The CDR3 has 14 residues. V was cut by 0 bases and J by 2 bases, with 7 bases left in between.

As for this clonotype: A much more abundant neighbour one base away suggests this may be a read error. The V call is TRBV29-1, the J call TRBJ2-2; 11 bases match TRBD1. The CDR3 extends over 16 amino acids. From germline, CDR1 is SQVTM and CDR2 ANQGSEA. This CDR3 is CSIPGQGGSNTGERFF. CDR3 coding DNA: TGCAGCATTCCGGGACAGGGGGGGTCGAACACCGGGGAGCGGTTTTTT.

This clonotype was detected a few times. This sequence joins TRBV5-1 and TRBJ2-2, with a possible D match to TRBD2 (5 bases). Germline V gene sequence: CDR1 SGHRS, CDR2 YFSETQ. The CDR3 is made up of 16 amino acids. V lost 1 base and J 3 bases, leaving 13 bases between the germline ends. The CDR3 loop is CASSLHPLEDTGELFF. The CDR3 coding sequence is TGCGCCAGCAGCTTGCACCCCTTGGAGGACACCGGGGAGCTGTTTTTT.

With respect to this clonotype: A clone one base away is much larger, so this may be a read error. The CDR3 region has the DNA TGTGCCAGCGAGGACGGGTTAACCTACGAGCAGTACTTC. The encoded protein is CASEDGLTYEQYF. The V gene is TRBV28, the J gene TRBJ2-7; D call uncertain. V lost 8 bases, J lost 2 bases, and 13 bases lay in between. Germline lookup yields CDR1 MDHEN and CDR2 SYDVKM. CDR3 length: 13 residues.

In its sample, this clonotype was seen many times. The V call is TRBV10-3, the J call TRBJ2-1; TRBD1 matches at 8 bases. CDR3 length equals 16 residues. Germline V gene data show CDR1 as ENHRY and CDR2 as SYGVKD. V gave up 6 bases and J gave up 0 bases; unmatched junction bases: 7. CDR3 DNA sequence: TGTGCCATCAGCCCAACAGGGGGGAGCTCCTACAATGAGCAGTTCTTC. Translated, it gives CAISPTGGSSYNEQFF.

This clonotype occurred many times. The rearrangement joins TRBV6-6 to TRBJ1-5; 9 bases agree with TRBD1. The germline gives CDR1 MNHNY, CDR2 SVGAGI (reference sequence). With V trimmed by 1 base and J by 6 bases, 4 bases remained unmatched. The CDR3 extends over 15 amino acids. The CDR3 loop reads CASSYWTGEGQPQHF. CDR3 sequence (DNA): TGTGCCAGCAGTTACTGGACAGGGGAAGGTCAGCCCCAGCATTTT.

Details on this clonotype: It is likely a read error, because the conserved phenylalanine at the end of the CDR3 is missing. The gene calls are TRBV6-6 and TRBJ2-1; D may match TRBD1 or TRBD2 (5 bases each). Germline V lookup: CDR1 MNHNY, CDR2 SVGAGI (reference sequence). This CDR3 contains 14 residues. Trimming shortened V by 6 bases and J by 9 bases, and 18 bases separated the two germline ends. The CDR3 spells CASREGRAQVEQFL. DNA of the CDR3: TGTGCCAGCAGAGAGGGAAGAGCACAGGTTGAGCAGTTCCTC.